This T cell receptor beta chain was identified during a study of blood T cell repertoires in COVID-19. About the study: COVID-19 samples collected from the United States, Italy and Spain covered acute and convalescent phases. PBMCs, B-cell-depleted T cells, or T cells provided the cDNA or gDNA that made up the material.

CDR3 length: 14 amino acids. Losses at the gene ends were 6 bases for V and 6 bases for J; bases not matched to a gene: 9. Germline loops: CDR1 SGHRS, CDR2 YFSETQ. Under the authors' procedure: Nucleated cell number was recorded as an estimate derived from reference gene primer amplification. Measured with immunoSEQ multiplex PCR; TCRdb has only the in-frame clones, and not every one. For V, J and clone size, that table is used; D and trimming come from the DNA. The data hold some 160,000 clones, with about 83% observed a single time. The sequence derives from a woman of 80 years or more with acute or convalescent COVID-19. The V and J genes are TRBV5-1 and TRBJ2-1, with 7 bases lining up with TRBD2. The source material was peripheral blood. CDR3 protein: CASTTYSGPNEQFF. CDR3 bases: TGCGCCAGCACCACCTATAGCGGGCCCAATGAGCAGTTCTTC.